This T cell receptor beta chain was retrieved from a study of technical replicates of blood from a handful of donors. The germline CDR1 and CDR2 sequences are MNHEY and SVGAGI. The V gene lost 6 bases and the J gene lost 1 base, with 15 bases spanning the gap. The CDR3 is made up of 15 amino acids. Assay used: immunoSEQ multiplex PCR; TCRdb lists only in-frame clones, some missing. Of around 71,000 clones in the sample, just under 95% were seen once. The sequenced material came from T cells isolated from PBMCs. This TCR came from a human donor in good health. This chain joins TRBV6-5 and TRBJ1-2; D may be TRBD1 (6 bases). The CDR3 loop is CASSTILDSNYGYTF. CDR3 DNA sequence: TGTGCCAGCAGCACGATACTGGACAGTAACTATGGCTACACCTTC.